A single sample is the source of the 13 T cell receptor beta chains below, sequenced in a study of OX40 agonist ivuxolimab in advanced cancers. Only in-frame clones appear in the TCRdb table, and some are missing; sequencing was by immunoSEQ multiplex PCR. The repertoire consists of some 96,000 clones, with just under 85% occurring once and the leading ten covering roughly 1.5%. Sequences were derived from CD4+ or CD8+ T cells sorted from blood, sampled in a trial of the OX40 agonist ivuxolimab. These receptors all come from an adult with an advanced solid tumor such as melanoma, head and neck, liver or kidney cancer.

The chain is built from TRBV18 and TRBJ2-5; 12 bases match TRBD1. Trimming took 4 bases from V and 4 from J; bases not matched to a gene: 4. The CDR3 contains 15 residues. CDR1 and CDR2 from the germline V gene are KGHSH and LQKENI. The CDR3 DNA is TGTGCCAGCTCACAAGGGACAGGGGGCCGAGAGACCCAGTACTTC. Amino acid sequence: CASSQGTGGRETQYF.

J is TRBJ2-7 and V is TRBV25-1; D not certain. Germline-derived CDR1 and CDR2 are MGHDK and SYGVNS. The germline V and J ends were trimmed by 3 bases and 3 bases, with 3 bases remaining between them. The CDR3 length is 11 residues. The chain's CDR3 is CASSEIYEQYF. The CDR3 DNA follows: TGTGCCAGCAGTGAGATCTACGAGCAGTACTTC.

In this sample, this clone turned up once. The CDR3 protein is CASSLAGRGASTDTQYF. The CDR3 nucleotides are TGTGCCAGCAGCTTAGCGGGGCGGGGGGCTAGCACAGATACGCAGTATTTT. J is TRBJ2-3 and V is TRBV7-2; TRBD2 matches 8 bases. V shed 0 bases and J 0 bases; nucleotides not matched to a gene: 5. The CDR3 runs 17 residues. Germline CDR1 and CDR2: SGHTA and FQGNSA.

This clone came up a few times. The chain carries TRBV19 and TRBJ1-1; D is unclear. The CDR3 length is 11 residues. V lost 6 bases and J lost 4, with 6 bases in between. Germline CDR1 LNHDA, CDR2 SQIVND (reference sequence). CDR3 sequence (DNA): TGTGCCAGTAGGTTGGCCACTGAAGCTTTCTTT. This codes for CASRLATEAFF.

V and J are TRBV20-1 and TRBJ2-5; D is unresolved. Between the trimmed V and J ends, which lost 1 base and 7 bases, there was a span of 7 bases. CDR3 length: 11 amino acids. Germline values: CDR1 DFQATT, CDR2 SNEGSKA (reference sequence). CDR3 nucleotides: TGCAGTGCTAGAGGATGGGGGACCCAGTACTTC. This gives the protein CSARGWGTQYF.

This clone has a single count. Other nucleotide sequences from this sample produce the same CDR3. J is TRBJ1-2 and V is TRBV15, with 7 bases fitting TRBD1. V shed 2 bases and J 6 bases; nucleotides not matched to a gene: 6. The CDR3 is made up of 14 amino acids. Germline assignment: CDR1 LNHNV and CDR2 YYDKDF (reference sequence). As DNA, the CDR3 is TGTGCCACCAGCAGACCCTCCGGGACAGATGGCTACACCTTC. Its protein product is CATSRPSGTDGYTF.

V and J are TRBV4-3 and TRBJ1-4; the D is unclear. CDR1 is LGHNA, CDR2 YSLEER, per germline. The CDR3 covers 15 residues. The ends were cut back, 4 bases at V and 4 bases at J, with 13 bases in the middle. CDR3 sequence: CASSLDEHGNEKLFF. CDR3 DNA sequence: TGCGCCAGCAGCCTGGACGAACATGGTAATGAAAAACTGTTTTTT.

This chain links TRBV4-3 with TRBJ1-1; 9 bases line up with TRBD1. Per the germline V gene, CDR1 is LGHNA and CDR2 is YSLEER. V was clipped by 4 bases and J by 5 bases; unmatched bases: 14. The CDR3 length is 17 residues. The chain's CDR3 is CASSPKRDRELGTEAFF. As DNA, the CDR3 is TGCGCCAGCAGCCCCAAGAGGGACAGGGAGTTGGGGACTGAAGCTTTCTTT.

The CDR3 coding sequence is TGTGCCAGCAGTTTAAAGGCGGGGAATCAGCCCCAGCATTTT. Protein sequence: CASSLKAGNQPQHF. This chain joins TRBV27 and TRBJ1-5; D call uncertain. The V gene's germline CDR1 is MNHEY and CDR2 SMNVEV (reference sequence). The CDR3 extends over 14 amino acids. The germline V and J ends were trimmed by 2 bases and 4 bases, with 9 bases remaining between them.

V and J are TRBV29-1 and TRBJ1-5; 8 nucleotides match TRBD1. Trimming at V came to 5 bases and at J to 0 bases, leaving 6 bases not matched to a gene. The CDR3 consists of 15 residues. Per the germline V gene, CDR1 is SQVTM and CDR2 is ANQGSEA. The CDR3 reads CSVSTGANSNQPQHF. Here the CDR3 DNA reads TGCAGCGTTTCGACAGGGGCGAATAGCAATCAGCCCCAGCATTTT.

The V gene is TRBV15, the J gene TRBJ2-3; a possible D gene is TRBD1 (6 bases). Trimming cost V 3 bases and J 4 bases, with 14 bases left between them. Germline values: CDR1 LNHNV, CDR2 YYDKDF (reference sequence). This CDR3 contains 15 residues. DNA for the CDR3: TGTGCCACCAGCAGGGTTTCAGGGGCCCCAGATACGCAGTATTTT. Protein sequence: CATSRVSGAPDTQYF.

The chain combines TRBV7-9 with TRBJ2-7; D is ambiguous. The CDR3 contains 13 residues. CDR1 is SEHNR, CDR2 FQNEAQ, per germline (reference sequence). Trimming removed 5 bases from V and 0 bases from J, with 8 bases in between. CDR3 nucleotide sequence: TGTGCCAGCAGCAAAGACCTCTCCTACGAGCAGTACTTC. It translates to CASSKDLSYEQYF.

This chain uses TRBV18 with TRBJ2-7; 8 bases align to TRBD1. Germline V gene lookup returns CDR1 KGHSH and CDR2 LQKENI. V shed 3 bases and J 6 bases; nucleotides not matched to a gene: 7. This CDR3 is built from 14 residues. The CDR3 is CASSPAGGAAEQYF. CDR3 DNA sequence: TGTGCCAGCTCACCCGCAGGGGGCGCGGCCGAGCAGTACTTC. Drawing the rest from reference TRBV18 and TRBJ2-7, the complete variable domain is NAGVMQNPRHLVRRRGQEARLRCSPMKGHSHVYWYRQLPEEGLKFMVYLQKENIIDESGMPKERFSAEFPKEGPSILRIQQVVRGDSAAYFCASSPAGGAAEQYFGPGTRLTVT.